This note documents a single TCR beta chain sequence. The data are from a study of blood T cell repertoires in COVID-19. Across the study: COVID-19 samples, acute and convalescent, were from the United States, Italy and Spain.

Profiling relied on immunoSEQ multiplex PCR, and the TCRdb table lists in-frame clones only, not all of them. The repertoire includes 200,000 to 250,000 clones, more than 70% of them detected once, and around 13% sits in the top ten. Germline V gene sequence: CDR1 KGHDR, CDR2 SFDVKD. Germline trimming cut 5 bases from V and 5 bases from J; bases unmatched to any gene: 6. This CDR3 has 16 residues. Specimen: peripheral blood. V gene TRBV24-1 combines with J gene TRBJ2-2; 11 bases are shared with TRBD1. The source of this sequence is a human donor in a cohort sampled during active COVID-19. Here the CDR3 reads CATSGGTGGVTGELFF. The CDR3 bases are TGTGCCACCAGTGGAGGGACAGGGGGAGTTACCGGGGAGCTGTTTTTT.